The 5 T cell receptor beta chains reported below all come from one sample, sequenced in a study of sequential checkpoint blockade in melanoma (dated by TCRdb to about 2019). This specimen's treatment or condition label, per the study, means: randomized to nivolumab then ipilimumab (arm A) or the reverse (arm B). Preparation of the library involved the immunoSEQ multiplex PCR assay. The source is immuneACCESS, and TCRdb retained only in-frame sequences with V and J called. Part of the clones is not carried over; for the studies checked, unresolved V genes explain less than half of this, and the remainder is unexplained. This sample lists 6,000 to 8,000 clones; roughly 20% were detected once. Of the sample, around 10% is held by the ten largest clones. The sequencing here drew on tumor tissue (inferred from file names), taken from a patient given nivolumab and ipilimumab in sequence. The receptors shown here come from a human donor with melanoma.

This clone has more than one count but fewer than ten. The V call is TRBV11-3, the J call TRBJ2-5; D perhaps matches TRBD1 (6 bases). The CDR3 extends over 14 amino acids. Germline lookup yields CDR1 SGHNT and CDR2 YENEEA. V gave up 0 bases and J gave up 5 bases, with 10 bases separating them. CDR3 sequence: CASSLDRGYETQYF. CDR3 coding DNA: TGTGCCAGCAGCTTAGACAGGGGCTACGAGACCCAGTACTTC.

This clone was counted between two and nine times. This rearrangement joins TRBV5-1 to TRBJ1-1, with 10 bases that match TRBD1. Trimming cost V 1 base and J 1 base; bases outside gene matches: 7. The germline V gene encodes CDR1 SGHRS and CDR2 YFSETQ. The CDR3 runs to 17 residues. The CDR3: CASSLTGTGVGNTEAFF. The CDR3 DNA is TGCGCCAGCAGCTTGACCGGGACAGGGGTCGGGAACACTGAAGCTTTCTTT.

This clone was observed a few times. V is TRBV6-8 and J is TRBJ2-4, with 9 bases fitting TRBD1. The CDR3 is made up of 17 amino acids. The V gene end was trimmed by 0 bases and the J gene end by 6 bases; junction bases not matched to a gene: 9. The germline V gene encodes CDR1 MNHGY and CDR2 SAAAGT. The CDR3 region is CASSYSTTGGRGNIQYF. The CDR3 DNA follows: TGTGCCAGCAGTTACTCGACTACAGGGGGCCGGGGAAACATTCAGTACTTC.

The gene calls are TRBV29-1 and TRBJ2-2; 9 bases agree with TRBD1. The germline gives CDR1 SQVTM, CDR2 ANQGSEA. This CDR3 region has 16 residues. With V trimmed by 0 bases and J by 3 bases, 5 bases remained unmatched. The CDR3 DNA is TGCAGCGTTGAAGATGACCGGGACAGGGACACCGGGGAGCTGTTTTTT. Encoded protein: CSVEDDRDRDTGELFF.

This chain links TRBV6-1 with TRBJ1-6; 9 nucleotides line up with TRBD1. The V gene end was trimmed by 1 base and the J gene end by 7 bases; junction bases not matched to a gene: 8. This CDR3 spans 17 amino acids. In germline, CDR1 is MNHNS, CDR2 SASEGT. The CDR3 protein is CASSEVIGQGYNSPLHF. The CDR3 region has the DNA TGTGCCAGCAGTGAAGTCATAGGACAGGGGTACAATTCACCCCTCCACTTT.